This T cell receptor (beta chain) was sequenced during a study of human T cells and chemical hapten exposure. At the level of the study: Patients, predominantly female, presented with alopecia areata, totalis or universalis.

Time point: patch test 2, 6 weeks after DPC sensitization. Specified treatment: therapeutic diphenylcyclopropenone sensitization with weekly scalp DPC. A word on this clonotype: This may come from a read error, since a much larger clone is one base off.

One entry per CDR3 protein, called by TCRdb with MiXCR from the RACE reads. Here the sample spans about 40,000 distinct CDR3 sequences, over 3% being singletons. Germline V gene lookup returns CDR1 ENHRY and CDR2 SYGVKD. The CDR3 is 17 residues long. The rearrangement uses TRBV10-3 and TRBJ2-4; D is uncertain. The material sequenced was whole blood, taken in connection with sensitization to the hapten diphenylcyclopropenone (DPC). The TCR sequence derives from a man aged 35-49 years with alopecia areata. Some clones in this sample may be carry-over from other donors' samples. The CDR3 coding sequence is TGTGCCATCAGTGAAGAGGCCAGCCCAACGGGCAAAAACGTTCAGTACTTC. Translating gives CAISEEASPTGKNVQYF.